This T cell receptor beta chain was recovered during a study of cytomegalovirus exposure and HLA in healthy donors. The study's findings and limits: The authors later found TCR association rates varying by HLA locus, with DRB1 most and HLA-C fewest.

This CDR3 region has 14 residues. Unmatched junction bases numbered 1, after V lost 0 bases and J lost 4 bases. CDR1 SGHVS and CDR2 FQNEAQ come from the germline V gene. With 60 Vbeta and 13 Jbeta primers, the PCR was carried out. This table comes from immunoSEQ multiplex PCR, and its TCRdb copy is limited to in-frame clones, with some not included. The sample shows about 110,000 clones, roughly four fifths of them seen only once. About this clone: What it binds is unknown.

This TCR derives from a male donor in good health and CMV-seropositive. Input material: PBMCs. The chain combines TRBV7-8 with TRBJ1-2; 8 nucleotides line up with TRBD1. This chain's CDR3 is CASSLAQGGYGYTF. CDR3 bases: TGTGCCAGCAGCTTAGCACAGGGGGGCTATGGCTACACCTTC.